This T cell receptor (beta chain) appears in the sequencing data of a study of cytotoxic CD8 clonotypes in ibrutinib-treated CLL. As for the study in general: The study recorded mean values of approximately 260,000 productive templates and 100,000 or so productive rearrangements per sample.

Repertoires were generated with immunoSEQ multiplex PCR, while TCRdb's copy carries only in-frame clones and drops some. Seen here are about 68,000 clones, approximately 80% observed once, and the top ten hold under 8.5%. This CDR3 spans 17 amino acids. Germline values: CDR1 SGHRS, CDR2 YFSETQ. V shed 4 bases, J shed 6 bases, and the junction held 10 bases outside the gene matches. Here the sequenced sample was PBMCs, taken at disease progression, from a patient treated with ibrutinib. The rearrangement uses TRBV5-1 and TRBJ2-1; 13 bases line up with TRBD2. The clonotype was recovered from a human donor with chronic lymphocytic leukemia. The CDR3 reads CASSALPGLAGPNEQFF. CDR3 in DNA: TGCGCCAGCAGCGCTCTGCCGGGACTAGCGGGACCCAATGAGCAGTTCTTC.